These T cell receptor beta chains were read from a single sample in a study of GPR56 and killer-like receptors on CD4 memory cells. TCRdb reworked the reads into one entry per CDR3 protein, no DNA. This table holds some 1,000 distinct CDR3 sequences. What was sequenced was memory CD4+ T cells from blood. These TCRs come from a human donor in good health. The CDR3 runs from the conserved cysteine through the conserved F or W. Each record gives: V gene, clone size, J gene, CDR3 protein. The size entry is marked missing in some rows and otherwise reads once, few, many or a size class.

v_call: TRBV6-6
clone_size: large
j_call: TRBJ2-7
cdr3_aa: CASSYSEWSYEQYF

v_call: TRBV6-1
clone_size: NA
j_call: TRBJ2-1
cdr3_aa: CASNLAGGREQFF

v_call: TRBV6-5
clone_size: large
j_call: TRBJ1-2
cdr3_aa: CASSSTGNYGYTF

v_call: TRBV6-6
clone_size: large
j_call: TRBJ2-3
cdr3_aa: CASSYSEFTDTQYF

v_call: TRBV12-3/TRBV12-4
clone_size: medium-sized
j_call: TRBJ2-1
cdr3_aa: CASSLSGGYNEQFF

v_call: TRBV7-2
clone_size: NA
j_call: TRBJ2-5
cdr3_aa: CASSIYLCSGTSGTEETQYF

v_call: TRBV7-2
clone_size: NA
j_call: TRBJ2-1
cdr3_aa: CASSLGGGEQFF

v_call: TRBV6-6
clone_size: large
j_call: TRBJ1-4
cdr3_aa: CASSPREVEKLFF

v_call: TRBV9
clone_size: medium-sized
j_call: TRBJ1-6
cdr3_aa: CASSAHPENSPLHF

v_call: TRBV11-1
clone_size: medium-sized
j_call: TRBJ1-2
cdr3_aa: CASSSDPGVYGYTF

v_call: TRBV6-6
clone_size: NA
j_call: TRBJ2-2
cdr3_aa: CASSYSEGASGELFF

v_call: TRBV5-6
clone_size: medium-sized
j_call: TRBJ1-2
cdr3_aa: CASTSVGVDGYTF

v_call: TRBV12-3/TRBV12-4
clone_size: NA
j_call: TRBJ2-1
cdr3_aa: CASSLGLAGGYNEQFF

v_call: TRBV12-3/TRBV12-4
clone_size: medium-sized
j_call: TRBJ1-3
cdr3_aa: CASSLGTGNTIYF

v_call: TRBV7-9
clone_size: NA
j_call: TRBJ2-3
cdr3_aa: CASSLVAAGGADTQYF

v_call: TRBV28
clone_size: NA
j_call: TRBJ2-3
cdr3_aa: CASSSGATDTQYF

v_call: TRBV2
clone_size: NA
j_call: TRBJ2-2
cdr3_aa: CASNEAATNTGELFF

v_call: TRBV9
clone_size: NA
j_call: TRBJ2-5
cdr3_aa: CASSPSQETQYF

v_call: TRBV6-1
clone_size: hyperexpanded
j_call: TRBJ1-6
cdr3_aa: CASSLGQSNSPLHF

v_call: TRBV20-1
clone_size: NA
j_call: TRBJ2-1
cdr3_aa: CSARDERGGDNEQFF

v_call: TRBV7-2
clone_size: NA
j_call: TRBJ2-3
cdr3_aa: CASLEAARSTDTQYF

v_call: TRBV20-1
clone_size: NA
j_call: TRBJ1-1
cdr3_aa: CSGGQTNSEAFF

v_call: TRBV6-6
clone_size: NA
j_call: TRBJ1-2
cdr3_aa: CASSYSEGGEGYGYTF

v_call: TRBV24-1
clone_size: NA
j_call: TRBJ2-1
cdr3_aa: CATSVSGGAFNEQFF

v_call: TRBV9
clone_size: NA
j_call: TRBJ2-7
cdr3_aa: CASSVGTGGPYEQYF

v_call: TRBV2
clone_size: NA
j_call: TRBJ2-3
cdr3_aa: CASTPSRTRRDTQYF

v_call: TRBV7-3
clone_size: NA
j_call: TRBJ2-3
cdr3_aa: CASSPLAGGVDTQYF

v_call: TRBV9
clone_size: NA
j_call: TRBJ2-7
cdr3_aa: CASSEGTSAYEQYF

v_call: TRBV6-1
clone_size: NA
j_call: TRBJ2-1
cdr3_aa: CASSETSGGNEQFF

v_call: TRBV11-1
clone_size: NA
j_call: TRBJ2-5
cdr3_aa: CASSLRLAPQETQYF

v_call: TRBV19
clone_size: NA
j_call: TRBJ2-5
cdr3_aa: CASSFGASDRGGQETQYF

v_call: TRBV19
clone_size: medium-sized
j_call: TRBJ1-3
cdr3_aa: CASRSVPGNTIYF

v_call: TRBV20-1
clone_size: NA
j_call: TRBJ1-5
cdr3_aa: CSARPNGGQVGNQPQHF

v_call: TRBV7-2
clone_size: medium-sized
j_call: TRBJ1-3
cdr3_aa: CASSLGNGPGNTIYF

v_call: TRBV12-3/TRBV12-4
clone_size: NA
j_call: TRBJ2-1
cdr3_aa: CASSRTGGGGGKQFF

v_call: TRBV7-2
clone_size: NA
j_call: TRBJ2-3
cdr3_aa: CASSLGGGAGSNTQYF

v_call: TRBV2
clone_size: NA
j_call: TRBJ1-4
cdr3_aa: CASSETGANEKLFF

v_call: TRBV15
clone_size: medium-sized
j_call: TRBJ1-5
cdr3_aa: CATSRDLKGDQPQHF

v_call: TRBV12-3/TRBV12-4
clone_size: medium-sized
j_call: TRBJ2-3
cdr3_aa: CASSPPSVAGADTQYF

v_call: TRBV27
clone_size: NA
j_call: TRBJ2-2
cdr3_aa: CASSLPSGGNTGELFF

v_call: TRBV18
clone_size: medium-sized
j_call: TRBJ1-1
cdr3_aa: CASSQGASSEAFF

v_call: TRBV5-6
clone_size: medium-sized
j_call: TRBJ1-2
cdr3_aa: CASSLDGPNYGYTF

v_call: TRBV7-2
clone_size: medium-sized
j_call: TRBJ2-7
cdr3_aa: CASSLAPYEQYF

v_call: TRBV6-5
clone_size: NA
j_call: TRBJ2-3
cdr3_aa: CASYEGANGEVGTQYF

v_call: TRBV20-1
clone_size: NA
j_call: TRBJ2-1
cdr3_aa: CSARRHYPGWRGGSYNEQFF

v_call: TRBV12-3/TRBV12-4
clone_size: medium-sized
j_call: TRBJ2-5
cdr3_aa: CASSLQGGETQYF

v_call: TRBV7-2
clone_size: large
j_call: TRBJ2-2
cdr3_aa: CASSSIVLQGAGELFF

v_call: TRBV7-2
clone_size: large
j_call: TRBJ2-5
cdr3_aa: CASSGYRGIRETQYF

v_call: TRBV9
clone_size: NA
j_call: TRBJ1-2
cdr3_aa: CASSVGTEYGYTF

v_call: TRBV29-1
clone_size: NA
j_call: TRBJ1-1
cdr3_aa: CSGLAGGHDTEAFF

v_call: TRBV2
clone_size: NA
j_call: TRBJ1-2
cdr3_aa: CASSQGSNYGYTF

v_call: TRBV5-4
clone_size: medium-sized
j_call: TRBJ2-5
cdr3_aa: CASSVAGTSQETQYF

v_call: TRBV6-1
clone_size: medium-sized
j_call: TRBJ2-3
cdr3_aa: CASSPFPTSGGVTDTQYF

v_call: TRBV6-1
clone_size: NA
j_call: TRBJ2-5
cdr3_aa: CASSEAIAGGQETQYF

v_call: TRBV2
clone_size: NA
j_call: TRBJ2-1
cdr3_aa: CASRPRAGGRSYNEQFF

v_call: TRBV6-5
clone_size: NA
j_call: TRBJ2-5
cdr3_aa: CASSPPGAGGQETQYF

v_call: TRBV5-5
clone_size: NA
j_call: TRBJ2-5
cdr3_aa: CASSLEGAETQYF